This T cell receptor beta chain was obtained from a study of lymphopenia after photon versus proton radiotherapy. The data were produced by immunoSEQ multiplex PCR, yet TCRdb's version contains in-frame clones alone and is incomplete. The table records tens of thousands of clones, 85% to 90% of them present only once. Trimming removed 4 bases from V and 5 bases from J, with 11 bases in between. The CDR3 totals 13 residues. The germline V gene encodes CDR1 KGHSH and CDR2 LQKENI. This clone was counted a few times. The antigen is not known. General study results and limits: A bigger post-nadir fall in TCR diversity correlated inversely with survival time in deceased patients. Better survival with proton therapy was suggested as possible, not demonstrated. Photon-treated patients lost naive T cells and TCR diversity; proton-treated stayed stable. After lymphocyte nadir, photon-treated repertoires showed oligoclonal expansion, especially CD8+ Temra.

Sequencing was performed on peripheral blood, taken from a patient treated with proton-based radiotherapy. The source is a man at least 80 years old with esophageal cancer. The chain has TRBV18 and TRBJ1-2; a weak D match, TRBD1 (5 bases). The CDR3 protein is CASSLDSQYGYTF. The CDR3 DNA sequence: TGTGCCAGCTCACTTGACAGTCAATATGGCTACACCTTC.